The T cell receptor (beta chain) under discussion was sequenced for a study of blood T cell repertoires in COVID-19. About the study: The United States, Italy and Spain were the sources of the acute and convalescent COVID-19 samples.

The V end was cut by 6 bases, the J end by 4 bases, with 18 bases between. Looked up from germline, CDR1 is SNHLY and CDR2 is FYNNEI. The CDR3 loop spans 15 amino acids. Assay used: immunoSEQ multiplex PCR; TCRdb lists only in-frame clones, some missing. Of approximately 130,000 clones in the sample, approximately 90% were seen once. The receptor's source is a human donor in a cohort sampled during active COVID-19. The V call is TRBV2, the J call TRBJ2-5; a weak D match, TRBD2 (6 bases). Sequences were obtained from peripheral blood. The CDR3 is CASSYPRKGGETQYF. In nucleotides, the CDR3 is TGTGCCAGCAGCTACCCTCGGAAGGGAGGAGAGACCCAGTACTTC.